These 28 T cell receptor beta chains originate from one sample sequenced in a study of graft-versus-host responses after intestinal transplantation. The protocol was immunoSEQ multiplex PCR, while the TCRdb copy is restricted to in-frame clones and leaves out a portion. The sample consists of 17,000 or so clones, roughly nine tenths of them appearing once. Sample: bone marrow, taken about 130 days after transplant. All receptors derive from a human patient who received an intestinal transplant, so some T cells may come from the graft donor.

This chain uses TRBV28 with TRBJ2-6; 9 bases are shared with TRBD1. The CDR3 spans 18 residues. V shed 1 base, J shed 0 bases, and the junction held 4 bases outside the gene matches. CDR1 and CDR2 from the germline V gene are MDHEN and SYDVKM. The CDR3 bases are TGTGCCAGCAGTTTATCAGGACAGGGGCCCTCTGGGGCCAACGTCCTGACTTTC. Its protein product is CASSLSGQGPSGANVLTF.

The chain joins TRBV7-8 to TRBJ1-1, with unresolved D. V was shortened by 7 bases and J by 0 bases, with 18 bases between the two germline ends. The CDR3 loop spans 16 amino acids. Germline lookup yields CDR1 SGHVS and CDR2 FQNEAQ. CDR3 nucleotides: TGTGCCAGCATCTCCCTTTCGGAGTTCATGAACACTGAAGCTTTCTTT. It yields the protein CASISLSEFMNTEAFF.

The gene calls are TRBV6-6 and TRBJ1-2, with TRBD1 matching 9 bases. Trimming removed 6 bases from V and 5 bases from J; junction bases left unmatched: 10. This CDR3 region has 15 residues. From germline, CDR1 is MNHNY and CDR2 SVGAGI (reference sequence). In nucleotides, the CDR3 is TGTGCCAGCAGGCCGGACAGGGGACCTCGATATGGCTACACCTTC. As protein: CASRPDRGPRYGYTF.

J is TRBJ1-2 and V is TRBV4-2, with D unresolved. The CDR3 has 12 residues. V lost 3 bases and J lost 2, with 4 bases in between. Germline lookup yields CDR1 LGHNA and CDR2 YNFKEQ. CDR3 in DNA: TGTGCCAGCAGCCAGGGAAACTATGGCTACACCTTC. Protein sequence: CASSQGNYGYTF.

On this clone: The germline gene is not matched at one end of the junction; a read error may be the cause. This sequence joins TRBV2 and TRBJ2-3; 7 nucleotides align to TRBD2. Per germline, CDR1 SNHLY and CDR2 FYNNEI. This CDR3 spans 12 amino acids. Here the CDR3 reads CWEGRPTDTQYF. The CDR3 DNA is TGCTGGGAGGGCAGGCCCACAGATACGCAGTATTTT.

Remarks on this clone: One junction end disagrees with the germline gene, perhaps due to a read error. This chain links TRBV7-7 with TRBJ2-3; D might be TRBD1 (5 bases). Germline CDR1 is SSHAT and CDR2 is FNYEAQ (reference sequence). CDR3 length equals 15 residues. CDR3 protein: CASSQGGSSTDTQYF. DNA of the CDR3: TGTGCTAGCAGTCAGGGCGGATCAAGCACAGATACGCAGTATTTT.

The rearrangement links TRBV7-2 to TRBJ2-7; 9 bases are a match to TRBD2. J lost 4 bases, V lost 1 base, and 5 bases had no gene match. This CDR3 has 15 residues. Germline V gene data show CDR1 as SGHTA and CDR2 as FQGNSA. The CDR3 loop reads CASSLGSSGTYEQYF. The DNA for the CDR3 is TGTGCCAGCAGCTTAGGCTCTAGCGGGACGTACGAGCAGTACTTC.

The table lists this clone with a count of one. V gene TRBV6-9 combines with J gene TRBJ2-3; D gene unclear. V was cut by 3 bases and J by 3 bases, with 10 bases left in between. The CDR3 loop spans 14 amino acids. Germline V gives CDR1 MNHGY, CDR2 SVAAGI. For the CDR3, the DNA is TGTGCCAGCAGTTACGAGTGGGATACAGATACGCAGTATTTT. The encoded protein is CASSYEWDTDTQYF.

V is TRBV29-1 and J is TRBJ2-3; 8 bases are shared with TRBD2. Trimming removed 4 bases from V and 2 bases from J; junction bases left unmatched: 5. Germline CDR1 SQVTM, CDR2 ANQGSEA. The CDR3 loop spans 14 amino acids. The CDR3 protein is CSVGLAGYTDTQYF. CDR3 DNA sequence: TGCAGCGTTGGGTTAGCGGGATACACAGATACGCAGTATTTT.

The CDR3 is CASSLLLTSGRPDTQYF. CDR3 nucleotide sequence: TGCGCCAGCAGCCTGCTACTTACTAGCGGGAGGCCAGATACGCAGTATTTT. This sequence joins TRBV5-1 and TRBJ2-3, with TRBD2 matching 12 bases. The CDR3 is 17 amino acids. Trimming removed 4 bases from V and 4 bases from J; junction bases left unmatched: 10. Germline-derived CDR1 and CDR2 are SGHRS and YFSETQ. Supplemented by reference TRBV5-1 and TRBJ2-3, the full variable domain reads KAGVTQTPRYLIKTRGQQVTLSCSPISGHRSVSWYQQTPGQGLQFLFEYFSETQRNKGNFPGRFSGRQFSNSRSEMNVSTLELGDSALYLCASSLLLTSGRPDTQYFGPGTRLTVL.

This sequence joins TRBV4-2 and TRBJ2-4; 13 bases align to TRBD2. The V and J ends lost 2 bases and 8 bases, in that order; junction bases with no gene match: 6. The germline gives CDR1 LGHNA, CDR2 YNFKEQ. The CDR3 is 16 residues long. CDR3 amino acids: CASSQTGLAGVDIQYF. The DNA of the CDR3 is TGTGCCAGCAGCCAAACCGGACTAGCGGGAGTTGACATTCAGTACTTC.

The chain employs TRBV19 and TRBJ1-5; D is possibly TRBD1 (6 bases). V lost 3 bases and J lost 0, with 12 bases in between. Germline lookup yields CDR1 LNHDA and CDR2 SQIVND (reference sequence). There are 16 residues in the CDR3. As DNA, the CDR3 is TGTGCCAGTAGTATCAGGGGCCCCTATAGCAATCAGCCCCAGCATTTT. The encoded protein is CASSIRGPYSNQPQHF. Combining the CDR3 with reference TRBV19 and TRBJ1-5 gives the whole variable domain DGGITQSPKYLFRKEGQNVTLSCEQNLNHDAMYWYRQDPGQGLRLIYYSQIVNDFQKGDIAEGYSVSREKKESFPLTVTSAQKNPTAFYLCASSIRGPYSNQPQHFGDGTRLSIL.

This chain links TRBV7-9 with TRBJ2-3; 8 bases line up with TRBD2. Germline values: CDR1 SEHNR, CDR2 FQNEAQ (reference sequence). The CDR3 totals 16 residues. The junction had 12 bases not matched to a gene; V was cut back by 3 bases and J by 7 bases. The CDR3 DNA is TGTGCCAGCAGCTTGAATCCAGCGGGAGACCCACATACGCAGTATTTT. Translation gives CASSLNPAGDPHTQYF.

This clone was counted a single time. The chain combines TRBV21-1 with TRBJ2-3; the D segment call TRBD1 is taken from the table without a DNA check. TRBV21-1 is labeled a pseudogene. The CDR3 consists of 18 residues. The CDR3 nucleotides are TGTGCCAGCAGCAAAGCTGGGGGACAGGGGGCCAGCACAGATACGCAGTATTTT. It is translated as CASSKAGGQGASTDTQYF.

The chain couples TRBV19 to TRBJ1-5; TRBD1 matches 9 bases. The CDR3 covers 17 residues. CDR1 is LNHDA, CDR2 SQIVND, per germline (reference sequence). The ends lost 3 bases at V and 4 bases at J; junction bases unmatched: 10. The CDR3 sequence: CASSMRGPGQGNQPQHF. DNA of the CDR3: TGTGCCAGTAGTATGAGGGGCCCGGGACAGGGAAATCAGCCCCAGCATTTT.

The rearrangement joins TRBV6-5 to TRBJ1-5, with 8 bases fitting TRBD1. Germline V CDR1 and CDR2: MNHEY, SVGAGI. The CDR3 extends over 15 amino acids. V was pared by 5 bases and J by 4 bases, with 7 bases of the junction left unmatched. The CDR3 nucleotides are TGTGCCAGCAGTCCGGACAGGGCGAAAAATCAGCCCCAGCATTTT. It translates to CASSPDRAKNQPQHF.

This chain links TRBV7-9 with TRBJ1-1, with 9 bases identical to TRBD1. Germline assignment: CDR1 SEHNR and CDR2 FQNEAQ (reference sequence). This CDR3 has 14 residues. J was trimmed by 4 bases and V by 6 bases; bases with no gene match: 6. The CDR3 reads CASSGDRVGTEAFF. CDR3 in DNA: TGTGCCAGCAGTGGGGACAGGGTGGGCACTGAAGCTTTCTTT.

This rearrangement joins TRBV11-2 to TRBJ2-1; D is ambiguous. Trimming pared 5 bases from V and 4 bases from J, leaving 6 bases between. The CDR3 is 12 amino acids. Germline loops: CDR1 SGHAT, CDR2 FQNNGV. CDR3 in DNA: TGTGCCAGCAGCCCATTGTACAATGAGCAGTTCTTC. This translates into CASSPLYNEQFF.

The J gene is TRBJ1-5, the V gene TRBV7-9; no clear D gene. Germline V lookup: CDR1 SEHNR, CDR2 FQNEAQ (reference sequence). V shed 1 base and J shed 7 bases, with 11 bases lying between them. The CDR3 consists of 14 residues. The CDR3 reads CASSLVEGGQPQHF. The CDR3 DNA sequence: TGTGCCAGCAGCTTAGTCGAGGGTGGCCAGCCCCAGCATTTT.

The chain has TRBV27 and TRBJ1-5, with 10 bases that match TRBD1. With V trimmed by 10 bases and J by 2 bases, 8 bases remained unmatched. The CDR3 totals 15 residues. The germline V gene encodes CDR1 MNHEY and CDR2 SMNVEV (reference sequence). CDR3 coding DNA: TGTGCCACTCGGGGAGGGACAGGGGGCAATCAGCCCCAGCATTTT. Translated, it gives CATRGGTGGNQPQHF.

V gene TRBV19 combines with J gene TRBJ1-1; D might be TRBD1 (5 bases). Germline CDR1 LNHDA, CDR2 SQIVND (reference sequence). The CDR3 sequence is 13 residues long. Deletions cut 6 bases from V and 1 base from J, with 9 bases between. The CDR3, as DNA: TGTGCCAGTAGCCTAACAGGGAACACTGAAGCTTTCTTT. It encodes CASSLTGNTEAFF.

V is TRBV5-1 and J is TRBJ2-2; the match to TRBD2 covers 7 bases. Germline V gives CDR1 SGHRS, CDR2 YFSETQ. The CDR3 contains 14 residues. The J segment lost 6 bases and the V segment lost 5 bases, leaving 7 bases of the junction unmatched. CDR3 nucleotide sequence: TGCGCCAGCAGTGGCGGGAGTATCCCCGGGGAGCTGTTTTTT. It specifies CASSGGSIPGELFF.

The chain carries TRBV7-6 and TRBJ1-1; D is unclear. The CDR3 is 14 residues long. Per germline, CDR1 SGHVS and CDR2 FNYEAQ. V was clipped by 5 bases and J by 0 bases, with 10 bases between them. The chain's CDR3 is CASSPFGVNTEAFF. In DNA form, the CDR3 reads TGTGCCAGCAGCCCTTTCGGAGTGAACACTGAAGCTTTCTTT.

This chain uses TRBV11-2 with TRBJ2-4; D is tentatively TRBD1 or TRBD2 (5 bases each). V was shortened by 6 bases and J by 1 base, with 7 bases between the two germline ends. The CDR3 is made up of 13 amino acids. The germline V gene has CDR1 SGHAT and CDR2 FQNNGV. The CDR3 reads CASRGDAKNIQYF. The CDR3 region has the DNA TGTGCCAGCAGGGGGGATGCCAAAAACATTCAGTACTTC.

This chain uses TRBV14 with TRBJ1-3; a possible D gene is TRBD1 (6 bases). CDR3 length: 16 residues. The V and J ends lost 1 base and 1 base respectively, with 11 bases between them. Germline CDR1 is SGHDN and CDR2 is FVKESK. CDR3 DNA sequence: TGTGCCAGCAGCCAAGCCCTGGACAGATCTGGAAACACCATATATTTT. This codes for CASSQALDRSGNTIYF.

In nucleotides, the CDR3 is TGTGCCAGCAGTGCGGAGCAAACTGGGGCCAACGTCCTGACTTTC. Translated, it gives CASSAEQTGANVLTF. The chain is built from TRBV2 and TRBJ2-6; D remains ambiguous. V was pared by 4 bases and J by 2 bases, with 9 bases between. Germline lookup yields CDR1 SNHLY and CDR2 FYNNEI. This CDR3 has 15 amino acids. The variable domain in full, with the rest retrieved from reference TRBV2 and TRBJ2-6, is EPEVTQTPSHQVTQMGQEVILRCVPISNHLYFYWYRQILGQKVEFLVSFYNNEISEKSEIFDDQFSVERPDGSNFTLKIRSTKLEDSAMYFCASSAEQTGANVLTFGAGSRLTVL.

CDR3 protein: CATSIGTSGTRNTQYF. The CDR3 DNA reads as TGTGCCACCAGCATAGGGACTAGCGGGACCCGGAATACGCAGTATTTT. The gene calls are TRBV15 and TRBJ2-3, with 13 bases aligning to TRBD2. The ends lost 4 bases at V and 7 bases at J; junction bases unmatched: 8. This CDR3 is built from 16 residues. Germline values: CDR1 LNHNV, CDR2 YYDKDF (reference sequence).

This rearrangement joins TRBV18 to TRBJ2-2; D gene uncertain. Germline assignment: CDR1 KGHSH and CDR2 LQKENI. This CDR3 comprises 12 residues. The V end lost 3 bases, the J end lost 6 bases, and 5 bases lay between the germline ends. CDR3 bases: TGTGCCAGCTCACCCCTGGCCGGGGAGCTGTTTTTT. Its translation: CASSPLAGELFF.